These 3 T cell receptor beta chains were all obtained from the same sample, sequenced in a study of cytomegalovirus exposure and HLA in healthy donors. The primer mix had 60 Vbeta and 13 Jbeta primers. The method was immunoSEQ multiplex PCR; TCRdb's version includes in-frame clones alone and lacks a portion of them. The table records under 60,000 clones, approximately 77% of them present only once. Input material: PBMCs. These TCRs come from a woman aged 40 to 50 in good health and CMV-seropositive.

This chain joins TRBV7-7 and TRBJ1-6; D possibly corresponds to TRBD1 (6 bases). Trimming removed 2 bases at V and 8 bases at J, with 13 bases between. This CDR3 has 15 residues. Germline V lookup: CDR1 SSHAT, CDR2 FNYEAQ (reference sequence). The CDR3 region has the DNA TGTGCCAGCAGCTTAACCCCAGGGGAAGATTCACCCCTCCACTTT. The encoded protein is CASSLTPGEDSPLHF.

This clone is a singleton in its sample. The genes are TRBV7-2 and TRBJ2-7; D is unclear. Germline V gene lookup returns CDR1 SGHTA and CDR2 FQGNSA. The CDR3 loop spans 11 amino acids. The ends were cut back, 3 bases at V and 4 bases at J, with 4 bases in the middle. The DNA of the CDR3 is TGTGCCAGCAGCTTGGAGTACGAGCAGTACTTC. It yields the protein CASSLEYEQYF.

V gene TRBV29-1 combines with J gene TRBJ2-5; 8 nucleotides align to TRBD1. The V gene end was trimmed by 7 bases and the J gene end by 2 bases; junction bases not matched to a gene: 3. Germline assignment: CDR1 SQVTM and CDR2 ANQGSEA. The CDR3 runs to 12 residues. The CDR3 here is CSAGDRQETQYF. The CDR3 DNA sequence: TGCAGCGCCGGGGACAGGCAAGAGACCCAGTACTTC.